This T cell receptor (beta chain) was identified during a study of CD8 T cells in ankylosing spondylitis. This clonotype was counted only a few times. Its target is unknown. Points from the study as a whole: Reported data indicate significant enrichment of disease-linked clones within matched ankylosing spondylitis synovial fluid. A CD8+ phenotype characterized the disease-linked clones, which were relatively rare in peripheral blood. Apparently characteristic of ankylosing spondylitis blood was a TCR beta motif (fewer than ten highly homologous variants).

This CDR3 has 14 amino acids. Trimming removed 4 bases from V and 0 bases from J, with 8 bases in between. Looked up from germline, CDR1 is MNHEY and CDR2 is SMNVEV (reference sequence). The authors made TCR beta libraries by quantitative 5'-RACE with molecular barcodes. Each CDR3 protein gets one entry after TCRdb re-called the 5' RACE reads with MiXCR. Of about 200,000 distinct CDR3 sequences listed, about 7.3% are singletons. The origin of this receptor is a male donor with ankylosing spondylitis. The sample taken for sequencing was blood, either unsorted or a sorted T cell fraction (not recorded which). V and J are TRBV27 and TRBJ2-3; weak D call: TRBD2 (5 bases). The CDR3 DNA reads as TGTGCCAGCAGTTCGCGGACTAGCACAGATACGCAGTATTTT. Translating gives CASSSRTSTDTQYF.